This TCR beta chain was recorded in a study of blood T cell repertoires in COVID-19. Study-level information: Acute and convalescent COVID-19 specimens originated in the United States, Italy and Spain.

CDR3 length: 14 amino acids. Germline CDR1 SQVTM, CDR2 ANQGSEA. Between the trimmed V and J ends, which lost 6 bases and 4 bases, there was a span of 18 bases. Original data processing: How many nucleated cells were present was estimated from reference gene primer amplification. Produced via immunoSEQ multiplex PCR; TCRdb's table is partial and in-frame only. V, J and clone size are those of that table, while D and trimming were read from the DNA. The sample includes about 180,000 clones, 78% of them seen just once. Enrollees, roughly 18 to 95 years old, lived in 24 US areas. The J gene is TRBJ2-5, the V gene TRBV29-1, with a tentative D call TRBD1 (6 bases). What was sequenced was PBMCs or T cells enriched from blood (not recorded which). This receptor was identified in a woman in her forties or fifties who had recovered from COVID-19. In DNA, the CDR3 is TGCAGCGTCACCTGGGGGCCTGTGGGAGAGACCCAGTACTTC. This encodes CSVTWGPVGETQYF.